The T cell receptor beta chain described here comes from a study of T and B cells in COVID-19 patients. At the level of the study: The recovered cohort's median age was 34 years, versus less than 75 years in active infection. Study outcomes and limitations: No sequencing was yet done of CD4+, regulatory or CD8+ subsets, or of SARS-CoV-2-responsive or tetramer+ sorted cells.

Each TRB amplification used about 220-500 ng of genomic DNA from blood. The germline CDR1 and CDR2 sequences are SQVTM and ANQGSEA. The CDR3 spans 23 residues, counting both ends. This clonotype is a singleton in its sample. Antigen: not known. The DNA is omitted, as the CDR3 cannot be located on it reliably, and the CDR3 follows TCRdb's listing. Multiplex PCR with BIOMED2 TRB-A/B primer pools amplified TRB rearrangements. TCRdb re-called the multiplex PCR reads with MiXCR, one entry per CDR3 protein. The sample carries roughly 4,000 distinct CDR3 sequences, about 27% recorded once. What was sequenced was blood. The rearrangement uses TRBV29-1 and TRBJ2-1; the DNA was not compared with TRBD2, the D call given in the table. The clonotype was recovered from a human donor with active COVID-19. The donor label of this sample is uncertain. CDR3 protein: CSVGDSALYLCASSQSSYNEQFF.